Listed below are T cell receptor beta chains from one sample, sequenced in a study of CD8 T cells in Susac syndrome. TCRdb used MiXCR to reprocess the immunoSEQ multiplex PCR reads, holding one entry per CDR3 protein. The sample consists of about 150,000 distinct CDR3 sequences, about 92% of them appearing once. The sequencing input was CD4+ T cells from PBMCs. The source of these receptors is a human donor in good health. The CDR3 runs from the conserved cysteine through the conserved F or W. The order of the fields is J gene, clone size, D gene, V gene, CDR3 DNA, CDR3 protein. D genes are given only for firm matches. Size is stated for part of the rows, as once, few or many counts, or as a class when the clone is expanded.

TRBJ2-2	-	TRBD1	TRBV12-3/TRBV12-4	TGTGCCAGCAGTCCCCGGACAGGGGCGGCGGCCGGGGAGCTGTTTTTT	CASSPRTGAAAGELFF
TRBJ2-1	-	TRBD2	TRBV20-1	TGCAGTGTGGCGGGAGAGGGGAATGAGCAGTTCTTC	CSVAGEGNEQFF
TRBJ2-3	-	-	TRBV6-2/TRBV6-3	TGTGCCAGCAGTTACATTGCAACAGATACGCAGTATTTT	CASSYIATDTQYF
TRBJ1-1	-	-	TRBV7-9	TGTGCCAGCAGCTTAGACCTTGGGGGCTCCACTGAAGCTTTCTTT	CASSLDLGGSTEAFF
TRBJ1-6	-	-	TRBV12-3/TRBV12-4	TGTGCCAGCAGTCCCCGACTCGGTAATTCACCCCTCCACTTT	CASSPRLGNSPLHF
TRBJ2-5	-	-	TRBV28	TGTGCCAGCAGCACGGGTAGGCGGGAGACCCAGTACTTC	CASSTGRRETQYF
TRBJ1-2	-	-	TRBV6-1	TGTGCCAGCAGTCCGACAGGCACGGGGTATGGCTACACCTTC	CASSPTGTGYGYTF
TRBJ2-3	-	-	TRBV28	TGTGCCAGCAGTCCTCAGGGTCCAGATACGCAGTATTTT	CASSPQGPDTQYF
TRBJ2-3	-	-	TRBV7-9	TGTGCCAGCAGCTTCGGGACTCTCCGCACAGATACGCAGTATTTT	CASSFGTLRTDTQYF
TRBJ1-3	-	-	TRBV3-1	TGTGCCAGCAGCCAAGATGGAGGCCCCGGAAACACCATATATTTT	CASSQDGGPGNTIYF
TRBJ1-2	-	-	TRBV23-1	TGCGCCGGGTCGCGGGCTCGGGGCTACACCTTC	CAGSRARGYTF
TRBJ2-7	-	TRBD1	TRBV28	TGTGCCAGCAGTTTCTCGTACAGGGGGCGCGAGCAGTACTTC	CASSFSYRGREQYF
TRBJ2-7	-	-	TRBV7-2	TGTGCCAGCAGCTTAGAGGGACTCCTCACCCCCCTCGAGCAGTACTTC	CASSLEGLLTPLEQYF
TRBJ1-6	-	-	TRBV18	TGTGCCAGCTCACCTACGGACGGTTATTCACCCCTCCACTTT	CASSPTDGYSPLHF
TRBJ1-1	few	TRBD1	TRBV3-1	TGTGCCAGCAGCCTGACAGGGGACACTGAAGCTTTCTTT	CASSLTGDTEAFF
TRBJ1-1	once	-	TRBV18	TGTGCCAGCTCACCACCAGTGACCACTGAAGCTTTCTTT	CASSPPVTTEAFF
TRBJ2-3	-	-	TRBV7-2	TGTGCCAGCAGCTCCTGGGCCCAGGGAGATACGCAGTATTTT	CASSSWAQGDTQYF
TRBJ2-2	-	TRBD2	TRBV28	TGTGCCAGCAGTCCCGGGGGGGGACTAGCGGGTATCGGGGAGCTGTTTTTT	CASSPGGGLAGIGELFF
TRBJ1-1	-	TRBD1	TRBV7-2	TGTGCCAGCAGCTTAGGGTACAGGGGCACTGAAGCTTTCTTT	CASSLGYRGTEAFF
TRBJ1-5	once	-	TRBV2	TGTGCCAGCAGTGGGGGGACTTTCGAGCCCCAGCATTTT	CASSGGTFEPQHF
TRBJ1-2	-	-	TRBV6-5	TGTGCCAGCAGCTTAGACAGACGCCTGTATGGCTACACCTTC	CASSLDRRLYGYTF
TRBJ1-5	-	TRBD1	TRBV19	TGTGCCAGTAGTAGCCGGACAGGGAGTAGCAATCAGCCCCAGCATTTT	CASSSRTGSSNQPQHF
TRBJ2-2	-	TRBD2	TRBV18	TGTGCCAGCTCACCACTGGCGCCTAGCGGGACGACCGGGGAGCTGTTTTTT	CASSPLAPSGTTGELFF
TRBJ1-1	-	-	TRBV18	TGTGCCAGCTCACCGGAGCCGGGACACCGCGACACTGAAGCTTTCTTT	CASSPEPGHRDTEAFF
TRBJ1-3	-	-	TRBV18	TGTGCCAGCTCACCGGCAGCCTCTGGAAACACCATATATTTT	CASSPAASGNTIYF
TRBJ2-5	-	TRBD1	TRBV5-1	TGCGCCAGCAACCGGGACAGCGAACAAGAGACCCAGTACTTC	CASNRDSEQETQYF
TRBJ1-5	-	TRBD1	TRBV20-1	TGCAGTGCTAGAGACAGGTACAGGGGGCTACTAACTGATCAGCCCCAGCATTTT	CSARDRYRGLLTDQPQHF
TRBJ2-5	-	-	TRBV30	TGTGCCTCGACAGGACAAGAGACCCAGTACTTC	CASTGQETQYF
TRBJ1-3	-	TRBD1	TRBV29-1	TGCAGCGTTGGAGGGGGCGGTGGTGGAAACACCATATATTTT	CSVGGGGGGNTIYF
TRBJ1-5	-	-	TRBV7-9	TGTGCCAGCAGCGTAGGACATCCCGGAGGGGATCAGCCCCAGCATTTT	CASSVGHPGGDQPQHF
TRBJ2-2	once	-	TRBV4-3	TGCGCCAGCAGCCAAGTCTTGGTAGCGCGGGACACCGGGGAGCTGTTTTTT	CASSQVLVARDTGELFF
TRBJ2-1	-	-	TRBV7-6	TGTGCCAGCAGCACCACCCCGGGGCTTTCACGTTACAATGAGCAGTTCTTC	CASSTTPGLSRYNEQFF
TRBJ2-7	-	TRBD1	TRBV25-1	TGTGCCAGCAGTGTAGGACAGGTCTACGAGCAGTACTTC	CASSVGQVYEQYF
TRBJ1-2	-	TRBD1	TRBV29-1	TGCAGCGTTGTCCCTAGTCCGGGACAGTATTTTTATGGCTACACCTTC	CSVVPSPGQYFYGYTF
TRBJ2-3	-	TRBD1	TRBV6-2/TRBV6-3	TGTGCCAGCACTCTGACAGGGGGCGTTACGCAGTATTTT	CASTLTGGVTQYF
TRBJ2-1	-	-	TRBV18	TGTGCCAGCTCACGGGGTCGAACTGATGAGCAGTTCTTC	CASSRGRTDEQFF
TRBJ1-6	-	-	TRBV12-3/TRBV12-4	TGTGCCAGCAGCCGGGGGGGGTACAATTCACCCCTCCACTTT	CASSRGGYNSPLHF
TRBJ2-3	once	TRBD1	TRBV7-2	TGTGCCAGCAGCTTTGGGACAGGGGCCACAGATACGCAGTATTTT	CASSFGTGATDTQYF
TRBJ1-4	-	-	TRBV2	TGTGCCAGCAAAGACCGGGCCCACGATGAAAAACTGTTTTTT	CASKDRAHDEKLFF
TRBJ2-5	-	-	TRBV7-8	TGTGCCAGCAGCTTTTCTGGGGGCTCTCGGGCCCAGTACTTC	CASSFSGGSRAQYF
TRBJ2-5	-	-	TRBV12-3/TRBV12-4	TGTGCCAGCAGCCGACAGGAAGGCGGGACCCAGTACTTC	CASSRQEGGTQYF
TRBJ2-4	-	TRBD2	TRBV20-1	TGCAGTGCGATAGCGGGAACGGGAAACATTCAGTACTTC	CSAIAGTGNIQYF